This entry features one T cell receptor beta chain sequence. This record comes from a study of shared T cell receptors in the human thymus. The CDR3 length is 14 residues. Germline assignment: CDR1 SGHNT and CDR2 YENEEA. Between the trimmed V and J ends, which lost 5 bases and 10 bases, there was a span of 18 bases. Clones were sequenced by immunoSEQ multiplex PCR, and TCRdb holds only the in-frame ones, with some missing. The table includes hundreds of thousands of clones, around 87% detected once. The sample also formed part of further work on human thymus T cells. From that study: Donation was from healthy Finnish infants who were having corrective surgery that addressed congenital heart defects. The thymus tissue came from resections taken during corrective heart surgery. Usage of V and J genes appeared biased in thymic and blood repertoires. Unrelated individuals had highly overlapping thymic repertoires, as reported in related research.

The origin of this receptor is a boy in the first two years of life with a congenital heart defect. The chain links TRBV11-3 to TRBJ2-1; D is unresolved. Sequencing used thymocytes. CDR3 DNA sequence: TGTGCCAGCAGCCCGCGTGGTGGGCATATGGAGCAGTTCTTC. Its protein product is CASSPRGGHMEQFF.